The clone carrying this T cell receptor beta chain was seen repeatedly, ten times or more. Its antigen is still unknown. Amplification yielded TCR beta CDR3 regions, with RNA transcripts as the source. Initially, a first-round RT-PCR of the TCR CDR3 employed the HTBI primer set. MiXCR, run by TCRdb on the multiplex PCR reads, gives a single entry per CDR3 protein. The sample contains fewer than 450,000 distinct CDR3 sequences, nearly 15% of which appear only once. This record comes from a study of T cells in Graves' hyperthyroidism and ophthalmopathy. The CDR3 is made up of 14 amino acids. In germline, CDR1 is MNHNS, CDR2 SASEGT. Trimming took 5 bases from V and 10 from J; bases not matched to a gene: 9. Uncontrolled infection, other autoimmune disease, pregnancy and lactation each barred patients from inclusion. Source material for PBMCs was more than 7.5 ml fresh peripheral blood. Notes on the study in general: Among clonotypes expanded in thyroid above 0.001, most were also found in blood.

The chain couples TRBV6-1 to TRBJ2-1, with 9 bases matching TRBD2. The receptor comes from a woman aged 60-75 years with Graves' ophthalmopathy. Sequencing was performed on blood. The CDR3, as DNA: TGTGCCAGCAGTTCAATAGCGGGAGTGTTAGAGCAGTTCTTC. It specifies CASSSIAGVLEQFF.